This T cell receptor (gamma chain) was profiled in a study of Vδ1+ human thymocytes. Study-wide results and limits: The authors advised highly purified populations and single-cell validation. In the thymus, TRG and TRD repertoires looked highly polyclonal with Gaussian CDR3 lengths. Approximately 20% of thymic delta-chain sequences were Vdelta2, with few Vdelta3, unlike blood Vdelta1+ controls.

The table lists this clone with a few counts. No antigen is known for it. The template was reverse-transcribed extracted RNA. The CDR3 regions were amplified by multiplex PCR from V-gene primers to a constant-region primer. TCRdb processed the multiplex PCR reads again with the CATT caller. The sample contains about 27,000 gamma-chain clones, around 20% of which appear only once. J gave up 11 bases and V 5 bases, and 9 bases lay outside the gene matches. The CDR3 spans 11 residues. CDR1 GITISATS and CDR2 ISYDGTV come from the germline V gene (reference sequence). The sorted cells were CD3+ Vdelta1+ Vdelta2- thymocytes from alphabeta-depleted thymus.

The sequence was obtained from a boy under three years old who had congenital heart surgery. The chain joins TRGV9 to TRGJ1 or TRGJ2. Sequenced material: Vdelta1+ gamma-delta thymocytes from the thymus. As for subset: FACS-sorted CD3+ TCRalphabeta- TCRVdelta1+ TCRVdelta2- thymocytes. DNA of the CDR3: TGTGCCTTGTGGGTAAAATCAGAGAAACTCTTT. Translation: CALWVKSEKLF.